This is a list of T cell receptor beta chains from one sample in a study of T cell repertoires in cytomegalovirus infection. Their cognate antigens are unknown. TCRdb called the reads again in MiXCR, with one record for every CDR3 protein. The sample lists 640,000 or so distinct CDR3 sequences; 33% were seen once. The sample was cultured PBMCs, taken from culture after CMV antigen stimulation. The receptors derive from a human donor in good health (CMV status not recorded). Some clones in this sample may be carry-over from other donors' samples. Each CDR3 is given with its conserved first and last residue. A D gene is named only where the DNA matches it firmly. Clone size, where shown, is once, few, many, or a class for clones that have expanded.

J	D	length	V	size	CDR3	DNA
TRBJ1-1	TRBD1	14	TRBV6-1	few	CASSDNPGGTEAFF	TGTGCCAGCAGTGACAATCCAGGGGGAACTGAAGCTTTCTTT
TRBJ2-1	-	17	TRBV6-2/TRBV6-3	-	CASSYSEQGGNYNEQFF	TGTGCCAGCAGTTACTCGGAACAGGGAGGTAACTACAATGAGCAGTTCTTC
TRBJ2-5	-	13	TRBV27	-	CASSQTRQETQYF	TGTGCCAGCAGTCAGACTAGGCAAGAGACCCAGTACTTC
TRBJ1-3	TRBD1	13	TRBV6-6	-	CASSPGQGFTIYF	TGTGCCAGCAGTCCGGGACAGGGGTTCACCATATATTTT
TRBJ2-5	TRBD1	15	TRBV4-3	-	CASSLTGQGLETQYF	TGCGCCAGCAGCCTCACGGGACAGGGGTTGGAGACCCAGTACTTC
TRBJ1-2	-	14	TRBV4-1	-	CASSPRQVVYGYTF	TGCGCCAGCAGCCCCAGACAGGTCGTCTATGGCTACACCTTC
TRBJ1-2	-	13	TRBV2	-	CATKTGSSGGYTF	TGTGCCACGAAGACAGGCTCCAGTGGTGGCTACACCTTC
TRBJ2-1	-	12	TRBV6-6	-	CASSYSADEQFF	TGTGCCAGCAGTTACTCGGCTGATGAGCAGTTCTTC
TRBJ2-7	-	16	TRBV28	-	CASRGWEGAVKYEQYF	TGTGCCAGCAGGGGATGGGAGGGGGCGGTCAAGTACGAGCAGTACTTC
TRBJ1-4	-	15	TRBV6-1	-	CASSEFRGDNEKLFF	TGTGCCAGCAGTGAATTTCGTGGAGATAATGAAAAACTGTTTTTT
TRBJ2-2	TRBD1	15	TRBV7-6	many	CASSRGQGWAGELFF	TGTGCCAGCAGCCGGGGACAGGGCTGGGCCGGGGAGCTGTTTTTT
TRBJ1-4	-	15	TRBV6-5	-	CASSAGRPRNEKLFF	TGTGCCAGCAGCGCCGGCAGGCCGAGGAACGAAAAACTGTTTTTT
TRBJ1-2	TRBD1	16	TRBV20-1	-	CSAALGTAYANYGYTF	TGCAGTGCTGCCTTGGGGACAGCGTACGCTAACTATGGCTACACCTTC
TRBJ2-1	-	12	TRBV6-1	few	CASSDGSYEQFF	TGTGCCAGCAGTGATGGGTCGTATGAGCAGTTCTTC